The source of this T cell receptor beta chain is a study of blood T cell repertoires in COVID-19. Study summary: Sources were T cells, B-cell-depleted T cells, or PBMCs; the material itself was cDNA or gDNA.

The method was immunoSEQ multiplex PCR; TCRdb's version includes in-frame clones alone and lacks a portion of them. The table includes 70,000 to 85,000 clones, approximately 86% detected once. This CDR3 contains 15 residues. Germline-derived CDR1 and CDR2 are MNHNS and SASEGT. J gave up 5 bases and V 3 bases, and 4 bases lay outside the gene matches. The gene calls are TRBV6-1 and TRBJ1-6, with 7 positions matching TRBD1. The sample consisted of peripheral blood. The receptor's source is a woman aged 45-65 years with active or convalescent COVID-19. DNA of the CDR3: TGTGCCAGCAGTGAGGACAGGCCGAATAATTCACCCCTCCACTTT. Encoded protein: CASSEDRPNNSPLHF.